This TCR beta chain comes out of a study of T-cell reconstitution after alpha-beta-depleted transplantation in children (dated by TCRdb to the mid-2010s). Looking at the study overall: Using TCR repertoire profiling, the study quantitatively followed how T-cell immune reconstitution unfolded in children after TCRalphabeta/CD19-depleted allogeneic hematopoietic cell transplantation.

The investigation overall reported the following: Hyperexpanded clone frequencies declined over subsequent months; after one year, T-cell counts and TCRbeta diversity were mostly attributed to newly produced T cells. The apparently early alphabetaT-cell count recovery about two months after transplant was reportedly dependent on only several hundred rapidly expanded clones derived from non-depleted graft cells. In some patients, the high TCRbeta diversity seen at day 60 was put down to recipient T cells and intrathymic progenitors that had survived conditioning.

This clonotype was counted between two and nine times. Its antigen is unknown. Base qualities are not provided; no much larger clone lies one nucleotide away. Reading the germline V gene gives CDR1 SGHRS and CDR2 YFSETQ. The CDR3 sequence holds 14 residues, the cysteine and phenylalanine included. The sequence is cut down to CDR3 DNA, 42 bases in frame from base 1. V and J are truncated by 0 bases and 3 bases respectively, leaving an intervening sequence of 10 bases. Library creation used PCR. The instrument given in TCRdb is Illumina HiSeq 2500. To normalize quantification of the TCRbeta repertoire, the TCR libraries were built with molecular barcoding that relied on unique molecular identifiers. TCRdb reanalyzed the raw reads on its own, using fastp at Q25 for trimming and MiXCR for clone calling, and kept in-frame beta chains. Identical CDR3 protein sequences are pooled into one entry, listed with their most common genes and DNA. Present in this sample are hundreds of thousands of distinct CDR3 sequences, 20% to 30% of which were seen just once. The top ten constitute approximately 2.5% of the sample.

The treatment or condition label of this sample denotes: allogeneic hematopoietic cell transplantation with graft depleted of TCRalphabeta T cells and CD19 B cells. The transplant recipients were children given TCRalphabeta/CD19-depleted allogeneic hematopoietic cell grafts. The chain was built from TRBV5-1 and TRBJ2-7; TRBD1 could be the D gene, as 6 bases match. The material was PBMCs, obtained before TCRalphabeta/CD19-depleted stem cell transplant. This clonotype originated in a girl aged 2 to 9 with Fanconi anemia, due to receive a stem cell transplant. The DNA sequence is TGCGCCAGCAGCTTGGGCAGGGGTAACTACGAGCAGTACTTC. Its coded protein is CASSLGRGNYEQYF.